Listed below are T cell receptor beta chains from one sample, sequenced in a study of blood T cell repertoires in COVID-19. Sequencing used immunoSEQ multiplex PCR; TCRdb keeps in-frame clones, though not all of them. In the table there are about 38,000 clones, 74% of which are singletons. Input material: peripheral blood. Receptors were obtained from a man between 65 and 85 years old with COVID-19, enrolled during active disease. The CDR3 runs from the conserved cysteine through the conserved F or W. The D gene is left open where the match is weak. Some rows mark clone size as missing; the rest say once, few, many or name a class of expanded clone.

- | TRBJ2-7 | TRBV27 | - | CASSLIPGLSYEQYF | TGTGCCAGCAGTTTAATCCCCGGTCTCTCCTACGAGCAGTACTTC
- | TRBJ1-2 | TRBV28 | - | CASSLRGPNYGYTF | TGTGCCAGCAGTTTGCGCGGCCCTAACTATGGCTACACCTTC
- | TRBJ2-7 | TRBV5-6 | - | CASTKWGLVLYEQYF | TGTGCCAGCACCAAATGGGGGCTTGTTCTCTACGAGCAGTACTTC
TRBD1 | TRBJ1-2 | TRBV27 | - | CASGTVTNYGYTF | TGTGCCAGCGGGACAGTTACTAACTATGGCTACACCTTC
- | TRBJ2-7 | TRBV28 | few | CAVQGTPTYEQYF | TGTGCCGTACAAGGGACACCAACCTACGAGCAGTACTTC
TRBD2 | TRBJ2-5 | TRBV5-1 | - | CASSRGDAEETQYF | TGCGCCAGCTCCCGGGGGGACGCCGAAGAGACCCAGTACTTC
TRBD2 | TRBJ2-5 | TRBV10-3 | - | CAISTSGGDQETQYF | TGTGCCATCAGCACTAGCGGGGGGGACCAAGAGACCCAGTACTTC
- | TRBJ2-7 | TRBV27 | - | CASSSPGYEQYF | TGTGCCAGCAGTTCCCCGGGGTACGAGCAGTACTTC
- | TRBJ1-5 | TRBV2 | - | CASRAVEGRPQHF | TGTGCCAGCAGGGCCGTTGAGGGTCGGCCCCAGCATTTT
- | TRBJ1-1 | TRBV28 | - | CASSYRWNTEAFF | TGTGCCAGCAGCTACCGATGGAACACTGAAGCTTTCTTT
- | TRBJ1-5 | TRBV2 | - | CASIRAVLRRGNQPQHF | TGTGCCAGCATCAGGGCAGTGTTACGTCGCGGTAATCAGCCCCAGCATTTT
TRBD1 | TRBJ1-2 | TRBV4-2 | once | CASSQSPTGNYGYTF | TGTGCCAGCAGCCAGAGTCCGACAGGGAATTATGGCTACACCTTC
TRBD1 | TRBJ2-1 | TRBV11-2 | - | CASSYAGQGRNEQFF | TGTGCCAGCAGCTATGCAGGACAGGGGCGCAATGAGCAGTTCTTC
- | TRBJ1-1 | TRBV12-3/TRBV12-4 | - | CASSLGQGSGAFF | TGTGCCAGCAGTTTGGGCCAGGGGAGCGGAGCTTTCTTT
TRBD1 | TRBJ2-7 | TRBV5-3 | few | CARSVRRDRKTYEQYF | TGTGCCAGAAGCGTGCGCCGGGACAGAAAAACCTACGAGCAGTACTTC
TRBD2 | TRBJ2-3 | TRBV4-1 | - | CASSPIGAGGRGDTQYF | TGCGCCAGCAGCCCTATCGGAGCGGGGGGGCGTGGCGATACGCAGTATTTT
- | TRBJ1-5 | TRBV21-1 | - | CARGAGTGSSGEPQHF | TGTGCCAGGGGGGCCGGGACAGGGAGTAGCGGGGAGCCCCAGCATTTT
TRBD1 | TRBJ1-2 | TRBV19 | - | CASFGTVWDGYTF | TGTGCCAGTTTCGGGACAGTCTGGGATGGCTACACCTTC
- | TRBJ2-5 | TRBV6-6 | - | CASSYIWAQVQETQYF | TGTGCCAGCAGTTACATCTGGGCGCAGGTACAAGAGACCCAGTACTTC
- | TRBJ1-6 | TRBV3-1/TRBV3-2 | - | CASSLDLAGPPLHF | TGTGCCAGCAGCCTCGATCTGGCTGGTCCCCCCCTCCACTTT
- | TRBJ1-1 | TRBV6-5 | once | CASRAYFTVNTEAFF | TGTGCCAGCAGAGCCTACTTCACAGTGAACACTGAAGCTTTCTTT
- | TRBJ1-6 | TRBV7-8 | - | CASSLGQRQSPLHF | TGTGCCAGCAGCTTAGGACAGCGACAATCACCCCTCCACTTT